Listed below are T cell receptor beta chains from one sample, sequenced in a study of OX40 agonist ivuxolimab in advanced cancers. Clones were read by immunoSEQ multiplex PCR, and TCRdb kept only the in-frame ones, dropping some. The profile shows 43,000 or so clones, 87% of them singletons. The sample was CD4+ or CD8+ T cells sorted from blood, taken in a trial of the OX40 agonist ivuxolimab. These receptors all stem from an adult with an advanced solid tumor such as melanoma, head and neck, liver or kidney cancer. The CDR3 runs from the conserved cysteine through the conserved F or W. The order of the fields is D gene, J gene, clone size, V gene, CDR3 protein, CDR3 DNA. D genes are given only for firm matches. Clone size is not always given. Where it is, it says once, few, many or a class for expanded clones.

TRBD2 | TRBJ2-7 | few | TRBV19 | CASSWTSGSRGSEQYF | TGTGCCAGTAGTTGGACTAGCGGGAGTCGGGGAAGCGAGCAGTACTTC
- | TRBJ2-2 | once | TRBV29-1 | CSARGTGELFF | TGCAGCGCGCGGGGAACCGGGGAGCTGTTTTTT
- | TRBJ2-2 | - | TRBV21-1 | CASSKSGLAGDSTNTGELFF | TGTGCCAGCAGCAAATCGGGACTAGCGGGAGACAGTACGAACACCGGGGAGCTGTTTTTT
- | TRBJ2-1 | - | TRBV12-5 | CASGPGESYNEQFF | TGTGCTAGTGGACCAGGGGAGTCCTACAATGAGCAGTTCTTC
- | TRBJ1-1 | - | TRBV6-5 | CASSEQNTEAFF | TGTGCCAGCAGCGAACAGAACACTGAAGCTTTCTTT
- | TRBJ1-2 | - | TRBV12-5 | CASGPSGSYGYTF | TGTGCTAGTGGTCCCAGCGGGAGCTATGGCTACACCTTC
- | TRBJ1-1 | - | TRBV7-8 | CASSLASGRASEAFF | TGTGCCAGCAGCTTAGCCTCGGGAAGGGCGAGTGAAGCTTTCTTT
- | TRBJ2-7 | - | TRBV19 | CASSMGFNEQYF | TGTGCCAGTAGTATGGGTTTCAACGAGCAGTACTTC
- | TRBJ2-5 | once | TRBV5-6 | CASSLDLEETQYF | TGTGCCAGCAGCTTGGATCTAGAAGAGACCCAGTACTTC
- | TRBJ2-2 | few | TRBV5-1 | CASSTGQRNTGELFF | TGCGCCAGCAGCACCGGACAGAGGAACACCGGGGAGCTGTTTTTT
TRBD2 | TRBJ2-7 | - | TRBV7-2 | CASSWHRLAGATSPYF | TGTGCCAGCAGCTGGCACCGACTAGCGGGAGCTACCTCGCCGTACTTC
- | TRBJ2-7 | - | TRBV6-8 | CASVRDGDKEQYF | TGTGCCAGCGTCCGGGACGGCGACAAAGAGCAGTACTTC
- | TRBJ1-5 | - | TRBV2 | CASSEAGYQPQHF | TGTGCCAGCAGTGAGGCGGGGTATCAGCCCCAGCATTTT
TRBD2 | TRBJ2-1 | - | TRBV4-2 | CASSQDIVRTSGTQSSYNEQFF | TGTGCCAGCAGCCAAGATATAGTTCGGACTAGCGGGACTCAGAGCTCCTACAATGAGCAGTTCTTC
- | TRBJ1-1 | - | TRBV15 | CATSRDHGLAFF | TGTGCCACCAGCAGAGATCATGGTCTCGCTTTCTTT
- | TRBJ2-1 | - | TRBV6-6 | CASSDGSDDNEQFF | TGTGCCAGCAGTGATGGCTCGGACGACAATGAGCAGTTCTTC
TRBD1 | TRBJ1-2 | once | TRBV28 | CASSLTGGYGYTF | TGTGCCAGCAGCCTGACAGGGGGCTATGGCTACACCTTC
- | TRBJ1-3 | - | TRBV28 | CASSSPGHISGNTIYF | TGTGCCAGCAGTTCCCCGGGCCACATCTCTGGAAACACCATATATTTT
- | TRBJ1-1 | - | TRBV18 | CASSPAANTEAFF | TGTGCCAGCTCGCCGGCGGCGAACACTGAAGCTTTCTTT
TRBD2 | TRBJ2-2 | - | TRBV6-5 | CASSYSGTTYTGELFF | TGTGCCAGCAGTTACTCCGGGACTACCTACACCGGGGAGCTGTTTTTT
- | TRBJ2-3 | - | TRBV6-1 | CASTSLPGRTDTQYF | TGTGCCAGCACGTCCCTTCCAGGAAGGACAGATACGCAGTATTTT
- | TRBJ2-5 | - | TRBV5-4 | CASSPGLQETQYF | TGTGCCAGCAGCCCAGGACTGCAAGAGACCCAGTACTTC
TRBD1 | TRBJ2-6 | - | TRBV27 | CASRKRPGQGKSSGANVLTF | TGTGCCAGCAGAAAAAGACCGGGACAGGGGAAAAGCTCTGGGGCCAACGTCCTGACTTTC
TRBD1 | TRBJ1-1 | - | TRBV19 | CATTLRDSAEAFF | TGTGCCACTACACTCCGGGACAGTGCAGAAGCTTTCTTT
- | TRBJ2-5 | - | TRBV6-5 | CASSSSGVPGTQYF | TGTGCCAGCAGCTCATCAGGGGTTCCGGGGACCCAGTACTTC
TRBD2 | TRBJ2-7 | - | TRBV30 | CAWNSIRTSGANSYEQYF | TGTGCCTGGAATAGTATTCGGACTAGCGGGGCTAATTCCTACGAGCAGTACTTC
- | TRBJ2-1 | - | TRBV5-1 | CASSFSPTSPFGNEQFF | TGCGCCAGCAGCTTCTCCCCGACTAGTCCCTTCGGCAATGAGCAGTTCTTC
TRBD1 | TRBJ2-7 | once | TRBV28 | CASSSLHRGSSPSYEQYF | TGTGCCAGCAGTTCCCTTCACAGGGGCTCGTCACCCTCCTACGAGCAGTACTTC
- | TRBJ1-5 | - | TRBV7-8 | CASSPPRGANQPQHF | TGTGCCAGCAGCCCCCCTCGGGGGGCAAATCAGCCCCAGCATTTT
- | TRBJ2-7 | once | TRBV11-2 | CASTQGPANYYEQYF | TGTGCCAGCACCCAAGGACCAGCGAACTATTACGAGCAGTACTTC
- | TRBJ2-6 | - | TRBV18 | CASSPRGSSGANVLTF | TGTGCCAGCTCACCACGGGGGAGCTCTGGGGCCAACGTCCTGACTTTC
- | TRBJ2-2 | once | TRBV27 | CASSLSLRPSGELFF | TGTGCCAGCAGTTTATCCCTGAGGCCGTCCGGGGAGCTGTTTTTT
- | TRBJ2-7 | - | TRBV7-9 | CASSLGPQQYF | TGTGCCAGCAGCTTAGGCCCTCAGCAGTACTTC
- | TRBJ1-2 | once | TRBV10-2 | CASIVDQAGGYTF | TGCGCCAGCATTGTGGATCAGGCAGGTGGCTACACCTTC
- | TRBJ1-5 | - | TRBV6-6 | CASSYSGTGGQPQHF | TGTGCCAGCAGTTACTCTGGAACAGGCGGTCAGCCCCAGCATTTT
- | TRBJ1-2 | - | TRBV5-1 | CASSPDGVTGGYTF | TGCGCCAGCAGCCCGGACGGGGTCACGGGAGGCTACACCTTC
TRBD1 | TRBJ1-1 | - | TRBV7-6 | CASSLRPPRGDTEAFF | TGTGCCAGCAGCTTAAGGCCTCCCAGGGGGGACACTGAAGCTTTCTTT
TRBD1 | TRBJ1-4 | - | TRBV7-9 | CASRDQTGANEKLFF | TGTGCCAGCAGAGACCAGACAGGGGCTAATGAAAAACTGTTTTTT
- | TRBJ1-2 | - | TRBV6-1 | CASRDSLYGYTF | TGTGCCAGCAGGGACAGCCTCTATGGCTACACCTTC
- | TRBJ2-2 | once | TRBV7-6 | CASSLDPNTGELFF | TGTGCCAGCAGCTTAGACCCGAACACCGGGGAGCTGTTTTTT
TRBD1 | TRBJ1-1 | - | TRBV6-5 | CASSYSGTGVGTEAFF | TGTGCCAGCAGTTATTCAGGGACAGGGGTCGGCACTGAAGCTTTCTTT
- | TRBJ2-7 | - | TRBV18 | CASSLPAAYEQYF | TGTGCCAGCTCACTTCCCGCCGCCTACGAGCAGTACTTC
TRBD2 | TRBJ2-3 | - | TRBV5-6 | CASSLLTSGIYTDTQYF | TGTGCCAGCAGCTTGTTGACTAGCGGAATTTATACAGATACGCAGTATTTT
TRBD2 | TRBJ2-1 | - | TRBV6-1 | CASSEREGAYNEQFF | TGTGCCAGCAGTGAGCGGGAGGGGGCCTACAATGAGCAGTTCTTC
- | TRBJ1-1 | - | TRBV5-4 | CASSFTGTTGTEAFF | TGTGCCAGCAGCTTTACCGGGACCACGGGCACTGAAGCTTTCTTT
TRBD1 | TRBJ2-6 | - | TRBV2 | CAKRDRQIPGSGANVLTF | TGTGCCAAAAGGGACAGGCAGATCCCGGGTTCTGGGGCCAACGTCCTGACTTTC
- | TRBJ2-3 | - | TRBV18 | CASSPPGITDTQYF | TGTGCCAGCTCACCACCTGGGATCACAGATACGCAGTATTTT
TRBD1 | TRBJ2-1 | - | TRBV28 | CASSLLGQGAHRSYNEQFF | TGTGCCAGCAGTTTACTGGGACAGGGGGCCCACCGCTCCTACAATGAGCAGTTCTTC
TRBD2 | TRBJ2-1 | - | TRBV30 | CAWSVDFRLAADNEQFF | TGTGCCTGGAGTGTAGACTTTAGGCTAGCGGCAGACAATGAGCAGTTCTTC
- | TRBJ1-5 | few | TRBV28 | CASSPPDRYQPQHF | TGTGCCAGCAGCCCACCCGACAGATATCAGCCCCAGCATTTT
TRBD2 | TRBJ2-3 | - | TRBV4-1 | CASSQGRGTSGSQF | TGCGCCAGCAGCCAAGGCCGGGGGACTAGCGGGAGTCAATTT
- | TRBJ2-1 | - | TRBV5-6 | CASSFRHTLENEQFF | TGTGCCAGCAGCTTTAGACACACCTTAGAGAATGAGCAGTTCTTC
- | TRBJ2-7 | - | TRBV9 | CASSVSAKDPEQYF | TGTGCCAGCAGCGTGAGCGCAAAGGATCCCGAGCAGTACTTC
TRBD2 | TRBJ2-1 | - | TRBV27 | CASRQGLAGYNEQFF | TGTGCCAGCAGACAGGGACTAGCGGGTTACAATGAGCAGTTCTTC